This TCR beta chain derives from a study of beta chain features in type 1 diabetes. General study points: All four CD4+ subsets from Type 1 diabetes patients carried moderately but significantly shorter TCRB CDR3s.

This clone was counted between two and nine times. No antigen is known for it. What was sequenced were expressed TCRB transcripts, since all of the isolated RNA had been reverse transcribed. Repertoires were generated with immunoSEQ multiplex PCR, while TCRdb's copy carries only in-frame clones and drops some. Of 300,000 to 400,000 clones in the sample, roughly 9.8% are singletons; the top ten hold about 0.6%. This CDR3 comprises 13 residues. The germline V gene encodes CDR1 SGHTA and CDR2 FQGNSA. The V end lost 5 bases, the J end lost 4 bases, and 12 bases lay between the germline ends. The rearrangement joins TRBV7-2 to TRBJ2-7, with D unclear. Sequenced material: central memory CD4+ T cells from blood. The source of this sequence is a young man with type 1 diabetes. CDR3 in DNA: TGTGCCAGCAGCCAAGGACGGCAATACGAGCAGTACTTC. This codes for CASSQGRQYEQYF.